This T cell receptor (beta chain) was retrieved from a study of blood T cell repertoires in COVID-19. Looking at the study overall: Whether acute or convalescent, the COVID-19 samples came from the United States, Italy and Spain. Sample material is recorded as cDNA or gDNA derived from T cells, B-cell-depleted T cells, or PBMCs.

CDR3 length: 13 amino acids. Germline values: CDR1 MDHEN, CDR2 SYDVKM. The V end was cut by 5 bases, the J end by 2 bases, with 9 bases between. Enrolment of Seattle patients took place during active infection, and they were followed longitudinally. In the original processing: From reference gene primer amplification, estimates of nucleated cell counts were derived. Sequencing used immunoSEQ multiplex PCR; TCRdb keeps in-frame clones, though not all of them. D and trimming come from the DNA, and the V and J calls and clone size come from that table. Of 400,000 or so clones listed, 89% are singletons. Material: peripheral blood. The V and J genes are TRBV28 and TRBJ2-5; D perhaps matches TRBD1 (5 bases). The TCR was taken from a woman aged 40 to 49 with COVID-19, enrolled during active disease. The CDR3 spells CASSDSSQETQYF. The CDR3 nucleotides are TGTGCCAGCAGTGACAGTTCGCAAGAGACCCAGTACTTC.